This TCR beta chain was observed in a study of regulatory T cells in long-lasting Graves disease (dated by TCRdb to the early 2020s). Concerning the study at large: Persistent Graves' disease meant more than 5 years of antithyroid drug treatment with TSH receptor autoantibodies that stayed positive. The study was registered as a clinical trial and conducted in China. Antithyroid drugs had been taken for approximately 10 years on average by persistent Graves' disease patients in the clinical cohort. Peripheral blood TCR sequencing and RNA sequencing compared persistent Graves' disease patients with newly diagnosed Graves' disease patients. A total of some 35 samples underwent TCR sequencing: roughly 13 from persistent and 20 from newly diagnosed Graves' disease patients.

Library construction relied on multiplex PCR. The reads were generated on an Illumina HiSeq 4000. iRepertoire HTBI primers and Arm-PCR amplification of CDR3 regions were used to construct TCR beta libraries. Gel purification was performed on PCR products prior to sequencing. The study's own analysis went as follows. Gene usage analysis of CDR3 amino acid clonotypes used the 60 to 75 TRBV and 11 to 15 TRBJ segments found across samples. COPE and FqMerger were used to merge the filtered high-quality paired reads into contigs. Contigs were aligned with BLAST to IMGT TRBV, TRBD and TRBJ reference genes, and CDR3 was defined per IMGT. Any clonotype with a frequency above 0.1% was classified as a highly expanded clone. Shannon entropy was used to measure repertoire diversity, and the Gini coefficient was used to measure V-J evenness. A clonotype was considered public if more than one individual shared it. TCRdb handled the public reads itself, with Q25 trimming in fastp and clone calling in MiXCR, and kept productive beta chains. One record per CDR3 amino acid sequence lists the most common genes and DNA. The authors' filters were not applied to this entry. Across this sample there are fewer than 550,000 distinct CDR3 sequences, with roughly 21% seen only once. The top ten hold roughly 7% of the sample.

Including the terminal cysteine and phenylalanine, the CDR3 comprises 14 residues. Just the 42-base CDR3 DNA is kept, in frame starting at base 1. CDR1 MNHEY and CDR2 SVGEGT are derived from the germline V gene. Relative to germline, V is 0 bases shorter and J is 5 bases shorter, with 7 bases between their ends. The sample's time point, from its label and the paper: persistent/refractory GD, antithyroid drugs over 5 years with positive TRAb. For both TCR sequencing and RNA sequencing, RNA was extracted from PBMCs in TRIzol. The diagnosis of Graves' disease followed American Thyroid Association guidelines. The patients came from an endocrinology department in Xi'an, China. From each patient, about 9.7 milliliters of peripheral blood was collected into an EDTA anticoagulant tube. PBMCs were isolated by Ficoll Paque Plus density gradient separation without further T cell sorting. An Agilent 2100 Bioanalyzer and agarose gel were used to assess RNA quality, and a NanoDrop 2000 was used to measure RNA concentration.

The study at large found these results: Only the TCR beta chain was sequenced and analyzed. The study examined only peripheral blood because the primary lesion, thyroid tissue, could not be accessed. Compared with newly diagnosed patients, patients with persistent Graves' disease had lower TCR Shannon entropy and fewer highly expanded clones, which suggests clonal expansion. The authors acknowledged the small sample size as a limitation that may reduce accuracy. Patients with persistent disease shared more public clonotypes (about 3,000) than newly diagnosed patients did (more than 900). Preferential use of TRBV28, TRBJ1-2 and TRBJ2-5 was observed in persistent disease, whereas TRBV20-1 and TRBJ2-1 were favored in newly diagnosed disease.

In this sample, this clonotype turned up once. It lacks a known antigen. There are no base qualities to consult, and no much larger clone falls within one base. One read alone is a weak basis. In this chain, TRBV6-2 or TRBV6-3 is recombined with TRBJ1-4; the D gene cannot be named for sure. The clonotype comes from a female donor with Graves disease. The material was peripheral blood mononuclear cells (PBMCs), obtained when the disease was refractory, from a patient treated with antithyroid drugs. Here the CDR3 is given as CASSYSSVNEKLFF. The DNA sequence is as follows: TGTGCCAGCAGTTACTCGAGTGTAAATGAAAAACTGTTTTTT.